This T cell receptor beta chain emerged from a study of T-cell reconstitution after alpha-beta-depleted transplantation in children. V was pared by 6 bases and J by 4 bases, with 16 bases between. The CDR3 has 14 amino acids. Germline lookup yields CDR1 DFQATT and CDR2 SNEGSKA (reference sequence). The TCRbeta library incorporated unique molecular identifiers. Using its own MiXCR run on the PCR reads, TCRdb lists one record per CDR3 protein. The sample lists hundreds of thousands of distinct CDR3 sequences, roughly an eighth occurring once. The chain is built from TRBV20-1 and TRBJ1-5; D may be TRBD1 (6 bases). The TCR originated in a human donor who donated a stem cell graft to a child with combined immunodeficiency. Sequences were derived from PBMCs from the stem cell graft donor, sampled from the stem cell graft. This chain's CDR3 is CSATGTQTNQPQHF. In nucleotides, the CDR3 is TGCAGTGCAACCGGGACACAAACAAATCAGCCCCAGCATTTT.